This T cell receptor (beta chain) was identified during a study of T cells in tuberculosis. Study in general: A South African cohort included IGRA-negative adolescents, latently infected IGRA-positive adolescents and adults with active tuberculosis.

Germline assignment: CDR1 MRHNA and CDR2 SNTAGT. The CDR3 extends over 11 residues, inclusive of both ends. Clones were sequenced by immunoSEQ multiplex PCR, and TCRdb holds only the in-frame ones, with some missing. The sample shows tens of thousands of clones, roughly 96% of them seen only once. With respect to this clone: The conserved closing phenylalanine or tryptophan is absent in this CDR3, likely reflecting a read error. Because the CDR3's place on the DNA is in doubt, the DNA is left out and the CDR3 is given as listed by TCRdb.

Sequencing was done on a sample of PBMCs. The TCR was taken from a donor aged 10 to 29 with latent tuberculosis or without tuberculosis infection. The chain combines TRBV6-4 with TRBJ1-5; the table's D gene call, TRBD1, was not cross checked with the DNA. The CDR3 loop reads CASRKGAPDRL.